The 24 T cell receptor beta chains below come from one sample, sequenced in a study of tumor and adjacent non-tumor tissue in lung cancer. A modified ARM-PCR protocol with three rounds of nested PCR amplified TCRbeta. Using its own MiXCR run on the multiplex PCR reads, TCRdb lists one record per CDR3 protein. The sample records 70,000 to 80,000 distinct CDR3 sequences, roughly 72% being singletons. The template was RNA from unsorted bulk tissue. The material sequenced was lung tumor tissue. The receptors come from a woman aged 40 to 50 with non-small cell lung cancer.

Note on this clonotype: A much larger clone differs by one base, so this may be a read error. The chain combines TRBV13 with TRBJ2-7; 7 nucleotides align to TRBD1. The V segment lost 8 bases and the J segment 3 bases; nucleotides outside the gene matches: 4. The CDR3 length is 12 residues. Looked up from germline, CDR1 is PRHDT and CDR2 is FYEKMQ (reference sequence). The DNA for the CDR3 is TGTGCCAGCTGTAACAGGGGCTACGAGCAGTACTTC. This codes for CASCNRGYEQYF.

With respect to this clonotype: A single base separates this from a much larger clone, so it may be a read error. The chain has TRBV20-1 and TRBJ2-4; 7 bases are a match to TRBD2. The CDR3 has 15 amino acids. CDR1 and CDR2 from the germline V gene are DFQATT and SNEGSKA (reference sequence). Written as DNA, the CDR3 is TGCAGTTCCATAAAGCGGGGCTCAGCCAAAAACATTCTGTACTTC. This encodes CSSIKRGSAKNILYF.

This clonotype turned up a few times. One junction end disagrees with the germline gene, perhaps due to a read error. CDR3 region: CVSSLILAGSSYEQYF. The CDR3 coding sequence is TGTGTCAGCAGCTTAATCCTAGCGGGAAGCTCCTACGAGCAGTACTTC. This chain links TRBV11-2 with TRBJ2-7; 9 bases match TRBD2. Germline V CDR1 and CDR2: SGHAT, FQNNGV. This CDR3 region has 16 residues.

Turning to this clonotype: One end of the junction varies from germline; a read error may be responsible. This chain joins TRBV11-2 and TRBJ2-1; D might be TRBD1 or TRBD2, each matching 5 bases. This CDR3 contains 15 residues. CDR1 SGHAT and CDR2 FQNNGV come from the germline V gene. The CDR3 spells CVSSLGPATYNEQFF. CDR3 in DNA: TGTGTCAGCAGCCTGGGACCAGCAACCTACAATGAACAGTTCTTT.

This clonotype was observed many times. This rearrangement joins TRBV24-1 to TRBJ2-7; D may correspond to TRBD1 or TRBD2 (5 bases each). Germline assignment: CDR1 KGHDR and CDR2 SFDVKD. The CDR3 loop spans 13 amino acids. Trimming cost V 6 bases and J 4 bases, with 12 bases left between them. The CDR3 here is CATSRGEGYEQYF. CDR3 nucleotide sequence: TGTGCCACCAGTCGGGGAGAGGGGTACGAGCAGTACTTC.

Concerning this clonotype itself: An end of the junction differs from the germline gene, which may be a read error. The V and J genes are TRBV11-2 and TRBJ1-1, with D maybe TRBD1 (5 bases). Germline V gives CDR1 SGHAT, CDR2 FQNNGV. There are 15 residues in the CDR3. The CDR3 sequence: CASNSTRGVETEAFF. The CDR3 DNA is TGTGCCAGCAACTCAACCCGGGGGGTTGAGACTGAAGCGTTCTTT. Complete variable domain (other parts from reference TRBV11-2 and TRBJ1-1): EAGVAQSPRYKIIEKRQSVAFWCNPISGHATLYWYQQILGQGPKLLIQFQNNGVVDDSQLPKDRFSAERLKGVDSTLKIQPAKLEDSAVYLCASNSTRGVETEAFFGQGTRLTVV.

Concerning this clonotype itself: A junction boundary mismatches the germline segment, possibly from a read error. V usage is TRBV14 and J usage is TRBJ2-1; no clear D gene. The germline V gene encodes CDR1 SGHDN and CDR2 FVKESK. CDR3 length equals 17 residues. The CDR3 sequence is CASNQDLGPLAYNEQLF. The DNA of the CDR3 is TGTGCCAGCAACCAAGACTTAGGCCCGCTGGCCTACAATGAGCAGCTCTTC. The whole variable domain, filled in from reference TRBV14 and TRBJ2-1, reads EAGVTQFPSHSVIEKGQTVTLRCDPISGHDNLYWYRRVMGKEIKFLLHFVKESKQDESGMPNNRFLAERTGGTYSTLKVQPAELEDSGVYFCASNQDLGPLAYNEQLFGPGTRLTVL.

This clonotype was detected many times. This sequence joins TRBV12-3 or TRBV12-4 and TRBJ1-2; D is undetermined. V gave up 6 bases and J gave up 6 bases, with 11 bases separating them. The CDR3 length is 12 residues. For the CDR3, the DNA is TGTGCCAGCAGGAAGTACCAGGATGGCTACACCTTC. Its translation is CASRKYQDGYTF.

Concerning this clonotype itself: An end of the junction does not agree with germline; a read error may underlie this. The chain joins TRBV5-6 to TRBJ2-3, with a possible D match to TRBD2 (6 bases). Germline CDR1 and CDR2: SGHDT and YYEEEE. The CDR3 contains 17 residues. The CDR3 region is CATSLDLAGYPPDTQYF. Written as DNA, the CDR3 is TGTGCCACCAGCTTGGATCTGGCGGGGTATCCTCCAGATACGCAGTATTTT.

The chain uses TRBV11-2 and TRBJ2-3, with D possibly called TRBD1 or TRBD2 (5 bases each). The length of the CDR3 is 15 residues. Trimming removed 3 bases from V and 6 bases from J, with 16 bases in between. CDR1 is SGHAT, CDR2 FQNNGV, per germline. As DNA, the CDR3 is TGTGCCAGCAGCTTGGGAGTTACAGGACCGGATACGCAGTATTTT. Protein product: CASSLGVTGPDTQYF.

This clonotype was picked up one time. A much bigger clone sits one base away, suggesting this may be a read error. The V gene is TRBV20-1, the J gene TRBJ1-1; TRBD1 might be the D (5 bases). This CDR3 comprises 14 residues. CDR1 is DFQATT and CDR2 is SNEGSKA in the germline V gene (reference sequence). The V end was cut by 6 bases, the J end by 5 bases, with 19 bases between. This chain's CDR3 is CSAPYKGIGTEAFF. The CDR3 bases are TGCAGTGCCCCTTACAAGGGGATAGGAACTGAAGCTTTCTTT.

This clonotype was picked up many times. This CDR3 reads CASNLGVSEAFF. The CDR3 DNA follows: TGTGCCAGTAACCTGGGAGTATCTGAAGCTTTCTTT. The chain recombines TRBV19 with TRBJ1-1; the D is unclear. The V gene lost 7 bases and the J gene lost 6 bases, with 12 bases spanning the gap. The CDR3 is made up of 12 amino acids. Germline V gene sequence: CDR1 LNHDA, CDR2 SQIVND (reference sequence).

V usage is TRBV7-2 and J usage is TRBJ1-4, with D perhaps TRBD1 (5 bases). From germline, CDR1 is SGHTA and CDR2 FQGNSA. This CDR3 region has 15 residues. The V gene lost 4 bases and the J gene lost 4 bases, with 13 bases spanning the gap. The CDR3 region has the DNA TGTGCCAGCAGCTCCGGGGCCCTACGTAATGAAAAACTGTTTTTT. Encoded protein: CASSSGALRNEKLFF.

A few counts support this clonotype. It may be a read error: a sequence one base away is much more abundant. The chain has TRBV7-8 and TRBJ1-2; perhaps TRBD1 as D (5 bases). Trimming removed 5 bases at V and 8 bases at J, with 18 bases between. Germline CDR1 reads SGHVS; CDR2 reads FQNEAQ. The CDR3 totals 14 residues. Written as DNA, the CDR3 is TGTGCCAGCAGCATGCGGACCGGGGCTCTCGGCTACACCTTC. The encoded protein is CASSMRTGALGYTF.

Note on this clonotype: At one end, the junction sequence differs from germline, possibly due to a read error. V and J are TRBV29-1 and TRBJ1-4; D not certain. CDR3 length equals 14 residues. Per germline, CDR1 SQVTM and CDR2 ANQGSEA. The CDR3 DNA follows: TGCAGCGTACAAACTAGACATCCGAATGAAAAACTGTTTTTC. It is translated as CSVQTRHPNEKLFF.

The genes are TRBV20-1 and TRBJ1-1; D is uncertain. The V gene's germline CDR1 is DFQATT and CDR2 SNEGSKA (reference sequence). The CDR3 is 15 residues long. V gave up 6 bases and J gave up 0 bases, with 17 bases separating them. CDR3: CSAPDKVHMNTEAFF. As DNA, the CDR3 is TGCAGTGCCCCCGACAAGGTTCATATGAACACTGAAGCTTTCTTT.

As for this clonotype: An end of the junction differs from the germline gene, which may be a read error. This rearrangement joins TRBV28 to TRBJ2-6; TRBD1 agrees at 7 bases. The CDR3 runs 17 residues. The V gene's germline CDR1 is MDHEN and CDR2 SYDVKM. The CDR3 region is CGSSRTRQGSGANVLTF. The CDR3 bases are TGTGGCAGCAGTAGAACCCGACAGGGCTCTGGGGCCAACGTCCTGACTTTC.

As concerns this clonotype: Sequence at one end of the junction differs from germline and may be a read error. The chain employs TRBV12-5 and TRBJ2-3; 7 bases are a match to TRBD2. This CDR3 is built from 15 residues. Germline values: CDR1 LGHNT, CDR2 FRNRAP. CDR3 nucleotides: TGTGTTAGTGGGTTGAGGCGGGGGAGCACAGATATGCAGTATTTT. The encoded protein is CVSGLRRGSTDMQYF.

This clonotype was detected once. This could be a read error, since a much larger clone is one nucleotide away. V gene TRBV20-1 combines with J gene TRBJ1-2; D remains unclear. Per the germline V gene, CDR1 is DFQATT and CDR2 is SNEGSKA (reference sequence). The CDR3 has 13 residues. CDR3 sequence reads: CSGRRQSFYGYTF. Written as DNA, the CDR3 is TGCAGTGGTAGAAGGCAGTCCTTCTATGGCTACACCTTC.

This chain connects TRBV6-5 to TRBJ2-5; D is ambiguous. V gave up 0 bases and J gave up 3 bases, with 11 bases separating them. Germline CDR1 is MNHEY and CDR2 is SVGAGI. The CDR3 contains 15 residues. The DNA for the CDR3 is TGTGCCAGCAGTTACTCCGCGCAGATTAAAGAGACCCAGTACTTC. Protein sequence: CASSYSAQIKETQYF.

To note about this clonotype: A single base separates this from a much larger clone, so it may be a read error. The DNA of the CDR3 is TGCAGCATTGAAGTCCCCGGCGGGGAGCTGTTTTTT. This sequence encodes CSIEVPGGELFF. This chain joins TRBV29-1 and TRBJ2-2; D remains unclear. The CDR3 is 12 amino acids. Germline V gives CDR1 SQVTM, CDR2 ANQGSEA.

The chain uses TRBV11-2 and TRBJ2-7; TRBD1 aligns across 8 bases. Looked up from germline, CDR1 is SGHAT and CDR2 is FQNNGV. The CDR3 has 12 residues. Losses at the gene ends were 11 bases for V and 10 bases for J; bases not matched to a gene: 13. CDR3 sequence (DNA): TGTGCCTGCGGCCGGACAGGGTTCGAACAGTACTTC. Protein: CACGRTGFEQYF.

This clonotype showed up just a few times. The conserved phenylalanine or tryptophan is not found at the CDR3 terminus, so this likely reflects a read error. The chain has TRBV11-2 and TRBJ2-5; D remains unclear. Germline values: CDR1 SGHAT, CDR2 FQNNGV. Between the trimmed V and J ends, which lost 6 bases and 3 bases, there was a span of 11 bases. There are 13 residues in the CDR3. CDR3 in DNA: TGTGCCAGCAGTGCCGGGCCGGAAGAGACCCAGTACTTA. Its protein is CASSAGPEETQYL.

This clonotype is termed medium-sized. This chain joins TRBV11-2 and TRBJ2-7, with D possibly matching TRBD2 (6 bases). Germline CDR1 is SGHAT and CDR2 is FQNNGV. The CDR3 spans 15 residues. V was trimmed by 5 bases and J by 4 bases, leaving 18 bases between them. The CDR3 region is CASSASRDSYYEQYF. CDR3 sequence (DNA): TGTGCCAGCAGCGCGTCTCGGGACTCTTATTACGAGCAGTACTTC.